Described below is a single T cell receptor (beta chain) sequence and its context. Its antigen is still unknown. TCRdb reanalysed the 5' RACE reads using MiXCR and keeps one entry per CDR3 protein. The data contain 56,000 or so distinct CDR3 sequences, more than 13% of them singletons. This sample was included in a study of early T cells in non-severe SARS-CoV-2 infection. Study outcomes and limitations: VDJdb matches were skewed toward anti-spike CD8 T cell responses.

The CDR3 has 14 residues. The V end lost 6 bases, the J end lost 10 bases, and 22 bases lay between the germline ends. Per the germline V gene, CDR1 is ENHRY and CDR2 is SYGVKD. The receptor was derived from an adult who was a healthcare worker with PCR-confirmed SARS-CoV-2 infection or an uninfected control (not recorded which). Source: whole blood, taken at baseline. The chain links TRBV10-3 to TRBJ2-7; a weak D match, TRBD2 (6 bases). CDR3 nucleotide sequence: TGTGCCATCAGGGGAAGGAGGGACCATAGTGGCCAGTACTTC. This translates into CAIRGRRDHSGQYF.